A selection of T cell receptor beta chains follows, all from one sample in a study of CXCR3-negative and CXCR3-positive naive CD8 T cells. TCRdb reprocessed the 5' RACE reads and reports one entry per CDR3 protein, with no DNA. Its table lists 100,000 to 150,000 distinct CDR3 sequences. Sequenced sample: naive CXCR3- CD8+ T cells from blood. All receptors derive from a human donor in good health. Some clones in this sample may be carry-over from other donors' samples. Each CDR3 is given with its conserved first and last residue.

>TRBJ2-5|TRBV28
CASGTTGPQETQYF
>TRBJ2-5|TRBV19
CASRRGGALLQETQYF
>TRBJ2-7|TRBV7-9
CAGRPRDSSSYEQYF
>TRBJ2-7|TRBV7-9
CASSLGGRGHEQYF
>TRBJ2-7|TRBV5-6
CASSAETSGLAYEQYF
>TRBJ1-1|TRBV4-2
CASSPNAYTEAFF
>TRBJ1-1|TRBV6-5
CASSPTWNTEAFF
>TRBJ1-5|TRBV20-1
CSAREGTHNQPHHF
>TRBJ1-1|TRBV13
CASSYNRGNTEAFF
>TRBJ2-3|TRBV6-2/TRBV6-3
CASTLAPLAGVDTQYF
>TRBJ2-1|TRBV20-1
CSARVAESSYNEQFF
>TRBJ2-7|TRBV14
CASSQDGYSYEQYF
>TRBJ2-1|TRBV4-1
CASSQGVGVEQFF
>TRBJ2-1|TRBV5-1
CASTRQGTYNEQFF
>TRBJ2-3|TRBV7-2
CASSFSGGASRTDTQYF
>TRBJ1-1|TRBV5-1
CASSSYRVNTEAFF
>TRBJ2-1|TRBV29-1
CSVDEGRLAGNEQFF
>TRBJ2-3|TRBV7-8
CASSLGTSGGAGDTQYF
>TRBJ2-7|TRBV11-2
CASSFGIYEQYF
>TRBJ1-5|TRBV19
CASCQVAQPQHF
>TRBJ1-4|TRBV28
CASSLTGPGTNEKLFF
>TRBJ1-2|TRBV12-3/TRBV12-4
CASWTANYGYTF
>TRBJ1-2|TRBV20-1
CSAPGRGDGYTF
>TRBJ2-4|TRBV6-7
CASSRLARGAKNIQYF
>TRBJ2-2|TRBV28
CASSLTVSASPGELFF
>TRBJ2-1|TRBV14
CASSQEPRDRVTF
>TRBJ2-3|TRBV28
CASSLSFAADTQYF
>TRBJ2-7|TRBV9
CASSVATSGTEQYF
>TRBJ1-5|TRBV10-3
CAISESTSNQPQHF
>TRBJ2-7|TRBV2
CASSEWQGEFSYEQYF
>TRBJ1-1|TRBV6-2/TRBV6-3
CASSPQGTVNTEAFF
>TRBJ2-7|TRBV9
CASSVAGGAHEQYF
>TRBJ2-7|TRBV6-2/TRBV6-3
CASSYSSLGRYEQYF
>TRBJ2-5|TRBV27
CASSHRAGDMETQYF
>TRBJ2-1|TRBV28
CASSHAGPHNEQFF
>TRBJ1-1|TRBV5-1
CASSLDGTMNTEAFF
>TRBJ2-3|TRBV29-1
CSLYLGEGTDTQYF
>TRBJ2-7|TRBV7-9
CASSPRQGGGYEQYF
>TRBJ2-5|TRBV7-9
CASPTENQETQYF
>TRBJ1-1|TRBV2
CAREGQNTEAFF
>TRBJ2-7|TRBV27
CASSPNSGLVANEQYF
>TRBJ2-3|TRBV7-9
CASSLWEVDRATDTQYF
>TRBJ2-7|TRBV25-1
CASRHRGVVYEQYF
>TRBJ1-2|TRBV5-1
CASSLTGSSGYTF
>TRBJ2-3|TRBV28
CASSPDFSTDTQYF
>TRBJ2-5|TRBV3-1
CASSQDGEVRETQYF
>TRBJ1-5|TRBV3-1
CASSQDPTDNQPQHF
>TRBJ1-5|TRBV30
CAWSTGQGDQPRHF
>TRBJ1-3|TRBV3-1
CASSQEDWGQGSYTIYF
>TRBJ2-5|TRBV12-3/TRBV12-4
CASSLGINRQETQYF
>TRBJ2-1|TRBV20-1
CSAREIQAGVRYNEQFF
>TRBJ2-2|TRBV29-1
CSVGTSNTGELFF
>TRBJ1-4|TRBV21-1
CASSTRSKGLDEKLFF
>TRBJ2-3|TRBV7-6
CASSPRLDRADTQYF
>TRBJ2-1|TRBV5-1
CASSSMAGRSYNEQFF